These 20 T cell receptor beta chains were sequenced from one sample in a study of T cells in Graves' hyperthyroidism and ophthalmopathy (dated by TCRdb to the late 2010s). Library prep was done by multiplex PCR. Reads for this sample came from an Illumina HiSeq 2000. TCR beta CDR3 regions were amplified from RNA transcripts. The first round of RT-PCR for the TCR CDR3 was performed with the HTBI primer set and the Qiagen OneStep RT-PCR kit. TCRdb reprocessing: public reads trimmed at Q25 with fastp, clones called with MiXCR, in-frame beta chains kept. Rows are combined by CDR3 protein, so each entry shows the most common genes and DNA. Here the sample has about 350,000 distinct CDR3 sequences; nearly 15% occur a single time. Clones ranked in the top ten supply under 25% of the sample. Sample: blood. The source is a woman aged 55-69 years with Graves' ophthalmopathy.

The V and J genes are TRBV6-1 and TRBJ2-5; TRBD1 might be the D (6 bases). Per germline, CDR1 MNHNS and CDR2 SASEGT. Trimming took 2 bases from V and 4 from J, leaving 8 bases between them. The CDR3 is 13 amino acids. Here the CDR3 DNA reads TGTGCCAGCAGTGAATACAGGGTAGAGACCCAGTACTTC. Translation: CASSEYRVETQYF.

This clonotype has more than one count but fewer than ten. The gene calls are TRBV5-5 and TRBJ2-2, with D possibly TRBD2 on 5 matching bases. V shed 0 bases and J shed 4 bases, with 10 bases lying between them. Germline CDR1 SGHKS, CDR2 YYEKEE (reference sequence). The CDR3 has 15 residues. The CDR3 is CASSLAPGLTGELFF. In DNA, the CDR3 is TGTGCCAGCAGCTTGGCACCAGGACTCACCGGGGAGCTGTTTTTT.

Many counts were recorded for this clonotype. The J gene is TRBJ2-5, the V gene TRBV28; 8 bases align to TRBD2. The CDR3 sequence is 15 residues long. Germline loops: CDR1 MDHEN, CDR2 SYDVKM. V trimming: 7 bases; J trimming: 4 bases; junction bases outside the gene matches: 11. The CDR3 coding sequence is TGTGCCAGCACCCCCGGGGGGGCGTCGGGAGAGACCCAGTACTTC. Its translation is CASTPGGASGETQYF.

In its sample, this clonotype was seen many times. The rearrangement uses TRBV11-2 and TRBJ2-5; D is unresolved. This CDR3 has 13 amino acids. The V end was cut by 1 base, the J end by 1 base, with 4 bases between. The germline CDR1 and CDR2 sequences are SGHAT and FQNNGV. CDR3 coding DNA: TGTGCCAGCAGCTTAGGGGTCCAAGAGACCCAGTACTTC. Translated: CASSLGVQETQYF.

This clonotype was seen only a few times. A much more abundant neighbour one base away suggests this may be a read error. This chain links TRBV20-1 with TRBJ2-7, with TRBD1 matching over 8 bases. V trimming: 3 bases; J trimming: 5 bases; junction bases outside the gene matches: 6. The germline CDR1 and CDR2 sequences are DFQATT and SNEGSKA (reference sequence). The CDR3 contains 13 residues. CDR3 amino acids: CSARGRGLDEQYF. The CDR3 region has the DNA TGCAGTGCTAGGGGCAGGGGGCTGGACGAGCAGTACTTC.

The chain couples TRBV7-3 to TRBJ2-6, with 9 bases that match TRBD2. Germline values: CDR1 SGHTA, CDR2 FQGTGA. Unmatched junction bases numbered 4, after V lost 4 bases and J lost 0 bases. This CDR3 contains 17 residues. The CDR3 loop reads CASSSGTSRSGANVLTF. The DNA for the CDR3 is TGTGCCAGCAGCTCCGGGACTAGCCGCTCTGGGGCCAACGTCCTGACTTTC.

The rearrangement joins TRBV29-1 to TRBJ2-3; 7 bases match TRBD1. The CDR3 length is 14 residues. Germline V CDR1 and CDR2: SQVTM, ANQGSEA. Trimming took 3 bases from V and 0 from J; bases not matched to a gene: 3. The CDR3 DNA reads as TGCAGCGTTGAGACGGACAGGAGCACAGATACGCAGTATTTT. Protein product: CSVETDRSTDTQYF.

This clonotype occurred many times. CDR3 region: CASSRGLADSYEQYF. For the CDR3, the DNA is TGTGCCAGCAGCCGGGGACTAGCGGACTCCTACGAGCAGTACTTC. The V call is TRBV3-1, the J call TRBJ2-7; TRBD2 matches 11 bases. Germline assignment: CDR1 LGHDT and CDR2 YNNKEL (reference sequence). This CDR3 is built from 15 residues. V gave up 4 bases and J gave up 0 bases; unmatched junction bases: 2.

The table lists this clonotype with many counts. The J gene is TRBJ2-3, the V gene TRBV20-1, with 8 bases that match TRBD1. The germline CDR1 and CDR2 sequences are DFQATT and SNEGSKA (reference sequence). Unmatched junction bases numbered 6, after V lost 4 bases and J lost 3 bases. The CDR3 has 14 amino acids. The CDR3 DNA reads as TGCAGTGCTAAAGGGACAGGTGGTACAGATACGCAGTATTTT. Amino acid sequence: CSAKGTGGTDTQYF.

This clonotype came up many times. J is TRBJ1-2 and V is TRBV30, with 7 bases that match TRBD1. CDR1 and CDR2 (germline): GTSNPN, SVGIG (reference sequence). Unmatched junction bases numbered 4, after V lost 3 bases and J lost 0 bases. This CDR3 has 14 amino acids. CDR3 DNA: TGTGCCTGGAGCCCGGGACAGACTAACTATGGCTACACCTTC. Amino acid sequence: CAWSPGQTNYGYTF.

In this sample, this clonotype turned up many times. This sequence joins TRBV5-1 and TRBJ1-1; 8 nucleotides align to TRBD1. In germline, CDR1 is SGHRS, CDR2 YFSETQ. V lost 0 bases and J lost 0; bases outside the gene matches: 7. This CDR3 is 17 amino acids long. Here the CDR3 DNA reads TGCGCCAGCAGCTTGGGGCAGGGGGCAGGAATGAACACTGAAGCTTTCTTT. It translates to CASSLGQGAGMNTEAFF.

The rearrangement links TRBV19 to TRBJ1-6; a weak D match, TRBD1 (5 bases). Between the trimmed V and J ends, which lost 4 bases and 8 bases, there was a span of 15 bases. The CDR3 is 15 amino acids. Germline V CDR1 and CDR2: LNHDA, SQIVND (reference sequence). CDR3 in amino acids: CASSRRGATDSPLHF. For the CDR3, the DNA is TGTGCCAGTAGTAGAAGAGGGGCTACCGATTCACCCCTCCACTTT.

This clonotype was observed many times. J is TRBJ1-1 and V is TRBV13; possibly TRBD1 for D (5 bases). Germline-derived CDR1 and CDR2 are PRHDT and FYEKMQ (reference sequence). This CDR3 region has 16 residues. Trimming stripped 7 bases from V and 1 base from J, with 19 bases between. CDR3 loop: CASTLKSGRANTEAFF. The CDR3 DNA follows: TGTGCCAGCACCCTAAAATCGGGCAGGGCGAACACTGAAGCTTTCTTT.

This clonotype has ten or more counts. The V call is TRBV18, the J call TRBJ2-1; TRBD2 aligns across 8 bases. CDR3 length: 16 amino acids. With V trimmed by 0 bases and J by 4 bases, 5 bases remained unmatched. Germline V gene data show CDR1 as KGHSH and CDR2 as LQKENI. DNA for the CDR3: TGTGCCAGCTCACCACCCACGGGAGGGCTTTACAATGAGCAGTTCTTC. Its translation: CASSPPTGGLYNEQFF.

This clonotype came up many times. The chain is built from TRBV2 and TRBJ2-7; either TRBD1 or TRBD2 may supply D (6 bases each). The V gene's germline CDR1 is SNHLY and CDR2 FYNNEI. This CDR3 spans 15 amino acids. V lost 8 bases to trimming and J lost 4 bases, with 21 bases between them. CDR3 bases: TGTGCCAGCCGTACTTCATCCGGGGGCCCATACGAGCAGTACTTC. It codes for CASRTSSGGPYEQYF.

This clonotype has at least ten counts. V gene TRBV2 combines with J gene TRBJ2-1; 8 bases fit TRBD1. Per germline, CDR1 SNHLY and CDR2 FYNNEI. There are 14 residues in the CDR3. V lost 6 bases to trimming and J lost 8 bases; unmatched junction nucleotides: 9. CDR3 protein: CASRGQGAWDEQFF. The CDR3 nucleotides are TGTGCCAGCAGAGGACAGGGCGCTTGGGATGAGCAGTTCTTC.

In this sample, this clonotype turned up many times. The chain couples TRBV7-3 to TRBJ2-3; D not certain. Germline V gene lookup returns CDR1 SGHTA and CDR2 FQGTGA. Trimming took off 2 bases at V and 0 bases at J, with 15 bases between the two ends. This CDR3 comprises 17 residues. DNA of the CDR3: TGTGCCAGCAGCTTAGGCCCTAGGGTATCTAGCACAGATACGCAGTATTTT. The encoded protein is CASSLGPRVSSTDTQYF. Full variable domain (outside the CDR3, taken from reference TRBV7-3 and TRBJ2-3): GAGVSQTPSNKVTEKGKYVELRCDPISGHTALYWYRQSLGQGPEFLIYFQGTGAADDSGLPNDRFFAVRPEGSVSTLKIQRTERGDSAVYLCASSLGPRVSSTDTQYFGPGTRLTVL.

This clonotype showed up just a few times. V usage is TRBV19 and J usage is TRBJ2-1, with 10 bases that match TRBD2. The CDR3 runs to 14 residues. The germline CDR1 and CDR2 sequences are LNHDA and SQIVND (reference sequence). The junction had 5 bases not matched to a gene; V was cut back by 6 bases and J by 6 bases. The CDR3 nucleotides are TGTGCCAGTAGGAGCGGGAGGGAGGGCAATGAGCAGTTCTTC. Protein sequence: CASRSGREGNEQFF.

This clonotype was detected many times. This rearrangement joins TRBV30 to TRBJ1-4, with 10 nucleotides matching TRBD1. With 4 bases clipped from V and 5 bases from J, the junction kept 7 bases outside the gene matches. CDR3 size: 15 residues. Germline lookup yields CDR1 GTSNPN and CDR2 SVGIG (reference sequence). The CDR3: CAWTNPGQGNEKLFF. In DNA, the CDR3 is TGTGCCTGGACGAACCCGGGACAGGGGAATGAAAAACTGTTTTTT.

This sequence joins TRBV14 and TRBJ2-4, with TRBD1 matching over 9 bases. Germline assignment: CDR1 SGHDN and CDR2 FVKESK. V lost 4 bases, J lost 7 bases, and 14 bases stayed unmatched. The CDR3 length is 17 residues. This CDR3 reads CASSLSTGTGLGNIQYF. The CDR3 coding sequence is TGTGCCAGCAGCCTAAGCACCGGGACAGGGTTGGGGAACATTCAGTACTTC.